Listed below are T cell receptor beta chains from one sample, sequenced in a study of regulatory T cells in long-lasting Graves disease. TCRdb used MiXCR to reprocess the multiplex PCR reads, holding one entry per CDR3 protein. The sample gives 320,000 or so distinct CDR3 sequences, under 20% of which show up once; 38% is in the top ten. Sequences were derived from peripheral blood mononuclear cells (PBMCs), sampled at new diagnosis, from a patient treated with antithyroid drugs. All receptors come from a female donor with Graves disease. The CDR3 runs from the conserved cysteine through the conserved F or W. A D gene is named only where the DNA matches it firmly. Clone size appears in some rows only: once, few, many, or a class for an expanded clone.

cdr3_aa: CASSFDGNSYEQYF
cdr3_nt: TGTGCCAGCAGTTTTGATGGTAACTCCTACGAGCAGTACTTC
v_call: TRBV28
clone_size: many
j_call: TRBJ2-7
d_call: -

cdr3_aa: CASSEAQGTLKTGELFF
cdr3_nt: TGTGCCAGCAGTGAAGCGCAGGGGACACTTAAGACCGGGGAGCTGTTTTTT
v_call: TRBV2
clone_size: many
j_call: TRBJ2-2
d_call: -

cdr3_aa: CASSVELAGGWNIQYF
cdr3_nt: TGTGCCAGCAGTGTGGAACTAGCGGGAGGGTGGAACATTCAGTACTTC
v_call: TRBV2
clone_size: -
j_call: TRBJ2-4
d_call: TRBD2

cdr3_aa: CASRGPYEQYF
cdr3_nt: TGTGCCAGCAGAGGGCCCTACGAGCAGTACTTC
v_call: TRBV3-1
clone_size: -
j_call: TRBJ2-7
d_call: -

cdr3_aa: CASSYSTGQPQHF
cdr3_nt: TGTGCCAGCAGTTACTCGACCGGGCAGCCCCAGCATTTT
v_call: TRBV6-2/TRBV6-3
clone_size: few
j_call: TRBJ1-5
d_call: -

cdr3_aa: CASSRKGYTGELFF
cdr3_nt: TGTGCCAGCTCCCGGAAGGGATACACCGGGGAGCTGTTTTTT
v_call: TRBV27
clone_size: -
j_call: TRBJ2-2
d_call: -

cdr3_aa: CASGLLAGGPNEQFF
cdr3_nt: TGTGCTAGTGGCCTCCTGGCGGGAGGCCCCAATGAGCAGTTCTTC
v_call: TRBV12-5
clone_size: many
j_call: TRBJ2-1
d_call: TRBD2

cdr3_aa: CASSLSYGGGNEKLFF
cdr3_nt: TGTGCCAGCAGTTTATCATATGGGGGGGGTAATGAAAAACTGTTTTTT
v_call: TRBV27
clone_size: -
j_call: TRBJ1-4
d_call: -

cdr3_aa: CAWNLDRVTGELFF
cdr3_nt: TGTGCCTGGAACCTGGACAGGGTCACCGGGGAGCTGTTTTTT
v_call: TRBV30
clone_size: many
j_call: TRBJ2-2
d_call: TRBD1

cdr3_aa: CASSYDRSFYGYTF
cdr3_nt: TGTGCCAGCAGTTACGACCGATCATTCTATGGCTACACCTTC
v_call: TRBV6-5
clone_size: many
j_call: TRBJ1-2
d_call: -

cdr3_aa: CSARDLRGTGTYEQYF
cdr3_nt: TGCAGTGCTAGAGATCTAAGAGGGACAGGGACCTACGAGCAGTACTTC
v_call: TRBV20-1
clone_size: many
j_call: TRBJ2-7
d_call: TRBD1

cdr3_aa: CSATDTGITDTQYF
cdr3_nt: TGCAGCGCAACAGACACTGGTATCACAGATACGCAGTATTTT
v_call: TRBV29-1
clone_size: many
j_call: TRBJ2-3
d_call: -

cdr3_aa: CASSPMRLETQYF
cdr3_nt: TGTGCCAGCTCACCAATGAGGCTGGAGACCCAGTACTTC
v_call: TRBV18
clone_size: many
j_call: TRBJ2-5
d_call: -

cdr3_aa: CSAMTSGRSNEQYF
cdr3_nt: TGCAGCGCAATGACTAGCGGGAGATCCAACGAGCAGTACTTC
v_call: TRBV29-1
clone_size: many
j_call: TRBJ2-7
d_call: TRBD2

cdr3_aa: CASSDPTGTLEQFF
cdr3_nt: TGTGCCAGCAGTGATCCCACCGGGACTCTTGAGCAGTTCTTC
v_call: TRBV25-1
clone_size: -
j_call: TRBJ2-1
d_call: -

cdr3_aa: CSARDETSEYNEQFF
cdr3_nt: TGCAGTGCTAGAGACGAGACTAGCGAATACAATGAGCAGTTCTTC
v_call: TRBV20-1
clone_size: -
j_call: TRBJ2-1
d_call: TRBD2

cdr3_aa: CASSLIHPGGMNTEAFF
cdr3_nt: TGCGCCAGCAGCTTAATACATCCTGGTGGGATGAACACTGAAGCTTTCTTT
v_call: TRBV5-1
clone_size: many
j_call: TRBJ1-1
d_call: -

cdr3_aa: CSARSTEEKTQYF
cdr3_nt: TGCAGTGCTAGATCCACCGAGGAGAAGACCCAGTACTTC
v_call: TRBV20-1
clone_size: -
j_call: TRBJ2-5
d_call: -

cdr3_aa: CASSEHGRGVGTGAYEQYF
cdr3_nt: TGTGCCAGCAGTGAACATGGTCGGGGCGTGGGGACAGGGGCCTACGAGCAGTACTTC
v_call: TRBV2
clone_size: many
j_call: TRBJ2-7
d_call: TRBD1

cdr3_aa: CASSRLGLAGASQYF
cdr3_nt: TGTGCCAGCAGTCGACTAGGACTAGCGGGAGCGTCGCAGTATTTT
v_call: TRBV12-3/TRBV12-4
clone_size: many
j_call: TRBJ2-3
d_call: TRBD2

cdr3_aa: CATSSGQGLDLYGYTF
cdr3_nt: TGTGCCACCAGCAGCGGACAGGGGTTGGACCTCTATGGCTACACCTTC
v_call: TRBV15
clone_size: many
j_call: TRBJ1-2
d_call: TRBD1

cdr3_aa: CASSGAFWNPYEQYF
cdr3_nt: TGTGCCAGCAGCGGGGCCTTTTGGAATCCCTACGAGCAGTACTTC
v_call: TRBV6-1
clone_size: many
j_call: TRBJ2-7
d_call: -

cdr3_aa: CASSSGLGDRYF
cdr3_nt: TGCGCCAGCAGTTCGGGACTAGGGGACCGGTACTTC
v_call: TRBV4-1
clone_size: few
j_call: TRBJ2-7
d_call: TRBD2

cdr3_aa: CASSLLGRGLAVEYEQYF
cdr3_nt: TGTGCCAGCAGCTTATTGGGACGGGGACTAGCGGTTGAATACGAGCAGTACTTC
v_call: TRBV11-2
clone_size: many
j_call: TRBJ2-7
d_call: TRBD2

cdr3_aa: CASSLGPGQPQHF
cdr3_nt: TGCGCCAGCAGCTTGGGCCCTGGGCAGCCCCAGCATTTT
v_call: TRBV5-1
clone_size: many
j_call: TRBJ1-5
d_call: -

cdr3_aa: CASTLAGDSYNEQFF
cdr3_nt: TGTGCCAGCACTTTAGCGGGGGACAGCTACAATGAGCAGTTCTTC
v_call: TRBV6-1
clone_size: few
j_call: TRBJ2-1
d_call: TRBD2

cdr3_aa: CASSLGLGDTDTQYF
cdr3_nt: TGTGCCAGCAGCTTAGGCCTGGGGGACACAGATACGCAGTATTTT
v_call: TRBV5-1
clone_size: -
j_call: TRBJ2-3
d_call: -

cdr3_aa: CASSLVSFQETQYF
cdr3_nt: TGTGCCAGCAGTTTGGTGTCCTTCCAAGAGACCCAGTACTTC
v_call: TRBV11-2
clone_size: many
j_call: TRBJ2-5
d_call: -

cdr3_aa: CASQTSGNYNEQFF
cdr3_nt: TGTGCCAGCCAGACTAGCGGAAACTACAATGAGCAGTTCTTC
v_call: TRBV3-1
clone_size: many
j_call: TRBJ2-1
d_call: TRBD2

cdr3_aa: CASSPASGLNYEQYF
cdr3_nt: TGTGCCAGCAGCCCTGCTAGCGGGCTCAACTACGAGCAGTACTTC
v_call: TRBV13
clone_size: -
j_call: TRBJ2-7
d_call: TRBD2

cdr3_aa: CASESGFSGNTIYF
cdr3_nt: TGTGCCAGCGAGTCTGGGTTCTCTGGAAACACCATATATTTT
v_call: TRBV28
clone_size: many
j_call: TRBJ1-3
d_call: -

cdr3_aa: CASSPPYNRAGGSYNEQFF
cdr3_nt: TGTGCCAGCTCACCACCGTACAATAGGGCGGGAGGTAGCTACAATGAGCAGTTCTTC
v_call: TRBV18
clone_size: -
j_call: TRBJ2-1
d_call: TRBD2

cdr3_aa: CASSYGGDSYNEQFF
cdr3_nt: TGTGCCAGCAGTTATGGGGGAGATTCCTACAATGAGCAGTTCTTC
v_call: TRBV6-5
clone_size: many
j_call: TRBJ2-1
d_call: -

cdr3_aa: CASRGTGKSTDTQYF
cdr3_nt: TGTGCCAGCAGAGGTACAGGGAAAAGCACAGATACGCAGTATTTT
v_call: TRBV12-3/TRBV12-4
clone_size: -
j_call: TRBJ2-3
d_call: -

cdr3_aa: CASSSGLAGESYEQYF
cdr3_nt: TGTGCCAGCAGCTCGGGACTAGCGGGGGAATCCTACGAGCAGTACTTC
v_call: TRBV6-2/TRBV6-3
clone_size: many
j_call: TRBJ2-7
d_call: TRBD2

cdr3_aa: CASSLAGRPSRGSPLHF
cdr3_nt: TGCGCCAGCAGCCTGGCGGGGAGGCCCTCTCGAGGTTCACCCCTCCACTTT
v_call: TRBV5-1
clone_size: -
j_call: TRBJ1-6
d_call: -

cdr3_aa: CASSLGTDVLSYEQYF
cdr3_nt: TGCGCCAGCAGCTTGGGGACGGATGTGCTTTCCTACGAGCAGTACTTC
v_call: TRBV5-1
clone_size: many
j_call: TRBJ2-7
d_call: -

cdr3_aa: CSAIATPLAKNIQYF
cdr3_nt: TGCAGTGCTATCGCGACCCCACTAGCCAAAAACATTCAGTACTTC
v_call: TRBV20-1
clone_size: many
j_call: TRBJ2-4
d_call: -

cdr3_aa: CASLNIYYRGLDGTEAFF
cdr3_nt: TGTGCCTCTCTTAATATATACTACAGGGGGTTAGACGGCACTGAAGCTTTCTTT
v_call: TRBV6-1
clone_size: many
j_call: TRBJ1-1
d_call: TRBD1